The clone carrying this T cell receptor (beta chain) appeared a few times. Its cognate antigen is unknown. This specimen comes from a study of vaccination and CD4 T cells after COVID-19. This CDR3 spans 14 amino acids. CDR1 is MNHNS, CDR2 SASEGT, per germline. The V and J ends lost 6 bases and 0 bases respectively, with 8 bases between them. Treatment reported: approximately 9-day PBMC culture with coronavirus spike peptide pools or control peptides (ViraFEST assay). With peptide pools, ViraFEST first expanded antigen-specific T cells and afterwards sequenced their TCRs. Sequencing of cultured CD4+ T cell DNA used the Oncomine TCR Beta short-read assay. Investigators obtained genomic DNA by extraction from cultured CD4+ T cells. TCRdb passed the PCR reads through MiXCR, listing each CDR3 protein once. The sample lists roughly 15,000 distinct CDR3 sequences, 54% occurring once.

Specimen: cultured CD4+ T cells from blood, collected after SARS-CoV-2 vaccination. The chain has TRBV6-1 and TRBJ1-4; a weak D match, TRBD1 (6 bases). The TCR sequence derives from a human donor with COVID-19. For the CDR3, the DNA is TGTGCCAGCAGCTGGACAGCAACTAATGAAAAACTGTTTTTT. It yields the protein CASSWTATNEKLFF.